The clone carrying this TCR beta chain has at least ten counts. Its antigen is currently unknown. Time point in this sample: sample taken at primary tumor resection. Sequencing was performed on whole RNA extracted from tumor and nontumor lung tissue, or from frozen PBMC, and the material was left unsorted. Per germline, CDR1 ENHRY and CDR2 SYGVKD. V dropped 2 bases and J dropped 5 bases, with 12 bases sitting between them. This CDR3 is 14 amino acids long. TCRdb redid the calling of the 5' RACE reads with MiXCR, one entry per CDR3 protein. This table has around 9,700 distinct CDR3 sequences, approximately 25% appearing once. The data originate from a study of spatial heterogeneity in lung cancer. General study results and limits: Compared with follow-up, resection was when ubiquitous expanded tumor TCRs appeared in blood more.

The receptor was isolated from a female donor with early-stage non-small cell lung cancer. This chain connects TRBV10-3 to TRBJ2-5, with D uncertain. This material consisted of PBMCs, taken at surgery. Here the CDR3 reads CAISEDGYRETQYF. CDR3 in DNA: TGTGCCATCAGTGAGGATGGGTATCGGGAGACCCAGTACTTC.